The 31 T cell receptor beta chains reported below all come from one sample, sequenced in a study of regulatory T cells in long-lasting Graves disease. Time point reported: persistent/refractory GD, antithyroid drugs over 5 years with positive TRAb. Isolated PBMC RNA provided the starting material for the TCR library. Arm-PCR with iRepertoire HTBI primers amplified the CDR3 regions for these TCR beta libraries. TCRdb processed the multiplex PCR reads anew with MiXCR; each CDR3 protein has one entry. The table lists hundreds of thousands of distinct CDR3 sequences, approximately 29% of them singletons, with 40% to 50% in the top ten. The source was peripheral blood mononuclear cells (PBMCs), collected when the disease was refractory, from a patient treated with antithyroid drugs. These receptors were obtained from a female donor with Graves disease.

Written as DNA, the CDR3 is TGCGCCAGCAGCTCAAGGACTAGCGGGTCGAACGAGCAGTACTTC. The encoded protein is CASSSRTSGSNEQYF. This chain connects TRBV5-1 to TRBJ2-7, with 11 bases matching TRBD2. The junction had 7 bases not matched to a gene; V was cut back by 3 bases and J by 5 bases. This CDR3 region has 15 residues. Germline CDR1 is SGHRS and CDR2 is YFSETQ. Together with reference TRBV5-1 and TRBJ2-7, the CDR3 gives the full variable domain: KAGVTQTPRYLIKTRGQQVTLSCSPISGHRSVSWYQQTPGQGLQFLFEYFSETQRNKGNFPGRFSGRQFSNSRSEMNVSTLELGDSALYLCASSSRTSGSNEQYFGPGTRLTVT.

There are a few counts of this clonotype. This chain connects TRBV6-1 to TRBJ2-7, with 7 bases fitting TRBD2. Germline V gene sequence: CDR1 MNHNS, CDR2 SASEGT. This CDR3 contains 15 residues. V shed 2 bases and J 2 bases; nucleotides not matched to a gene: 6. This CDR3 reads CASSELREGPYEQYF. DNA for the CDR3: TGTGCCAGCAGTGAATTGAGGGAGGGCCCCTACGAGCAGTACTTC.

The chain links TRBV6-2 or TRBV6-3 to TRBJ1-4; the match to TRBD1 covers 12 bases. V was pared by 5 bases and J by 2 bases, with 0 bases of the junction left unmatched. CDR3 length: 15 residues. Per the germline V gene, CDR1 is MNHEY and CDR2 is SVGEGT. In nucleotides, the CDR3 is TGTGCCAGCAGTGGGACAGGGGGCACTAATGAAAAACTGTTTTTT. It is translated as CASSGTGGTNEKLFF.

The gene calls are TRBV15 and TRBJ1-4, with TRBD1 as a possible D gene (6 bases). Germline V CDR1 and CDR2: LNHNV, YYDKDF (reference sequence). This CDR3 comprises 18 residues. Trimming left V 0 bases short and J 2 bases short, with 16 bases between. The CDR3, as DNA: TGTGCCACCAGCAGAGATGGGCTTCCAGGGGTGACTAATGAAAAACTGTTTTTT. This encodes CATSRDGLPGVTNEKLFF.

V gene TRBV12-3 or TRBV12-4 combines with J gene TRBJ2-7; 9 bases are shared with TRBD2. V trimming: 10 bases; J trimming: 6 bases; junction bases outside the gene matches: 13. CDR3 size: 14 residues. CDR3 DNA sequence: TGTGCCACCTGTCCGCGCGGGGGGGGAGGCGAGCAGTACTTC. This codes for CATCPRGGGGEQYF.

This clonotype was detected many times. This chain joins TRBV2 and TRBJ1-5; D is unresolved. The CDR3 loop spans 13 amino acids. V shed 6 bases and J shed 6 bases, with 12 bases lying between them. The germline V gene encodes CDR1 SNHLY and CDR2 FYNNEI. The CDR3 protein is CASRSEGGQPQHF. The CDR3 nucleotides read TGTGCCAGCAGATCTGAGGGCGGTCAGCCCCAGCATTTT. The entire variable domain, with the rest obtained from reference TRBV2 and TRBJ1-5, is as follows: EPEVTQTPSHQVTQMGQEVILRCVPISNHLYFYWYRQILGQKVEFLVSFYNNEISEKSEIFDDQFSVERPDGSNFTLKIRSTKLEDSAMYFCASRSEGGQPQHFGDGTRLSIL.

This rearrangement joins TRBV15 to TRBJ1-1; 7 nucleotides align to TRBD1. Germline loops: CDR1 LNHNV, CDR2 YYDKDF (reference sequence). The V gene end was trimmed by 2 bases and the J gene end by 7 bases; junction bases not matched to a gene: 4. The CDR3 is 13 amino acids. The CDR3 here is CATSRRRGNEAFF. The CDR3 DNA follows: TGTGCCACCAGCAGACGCAGGGGGAATGAAGCTTTCTTT.

This clonotype was counted between two and nine times. CDR3 nucleotides: TGTGCCTGGGAACAGGGGTCGAGCTACACCTTC. As protein: CAWEQGSSYTF. The chain combines TRBV30 with TRBJ1-2, with 7 bases fitting TRBD1. CDR1 GTSNPN and CDR2 SVGIG come from the germline V gene (reference sequence). The CDR3 length is 11 residues. V lost 5 bases and J lost 9; bases outside the gene matches: 6.

This clonotype was seen only a few times. The rearrangement joins TRBV20-1 to TRBJ1-6, with a weak D call TRBD1 (6 bases). The CDR3 runs to 16 residues. The V gene's germline CDR1 is DFQATT and CDR2 SNEGSKA (reference sequence). Trimming took off 2 bases at V and 10 bases at J, with 21 bases between the two ends. As DNA, the CDR3 is TGCAGTGCTAGATATCAGAGGGCAGGGGTAGGGTCACCCCTCCACTTT. It encodes CSARYQRAGVGSPLHF.

In this sample, this clonotype turned up a few times. V is TRBV19 and J is TRBJ1-2; tentative D call: TRBD1 (6 bases). In germline, CDR1 is LNHDA, CDR2 SQIVND (reference sequence). The CDR3 has 16 residues. Trimming took 7 bases from V and 3 from J, leaving 21 bases between them. CDR3 sequence reads: CASKSKGAGADYGYTF. The CDR3 nucleotides are TGTGCCAGTAAATCTAAAGGGGCAGGGGCGGACTATGGCTACACCTTC. Looking up the rest from reference TRBV19 and TRBJ1-2 gives the full variable domain: DGGITQSPKYLFRKEGQNVTLSCEQNLNHDAMYWYRQDPGQGLRLIYYSQIVNDFQKGDIAEGYSVSREKKESFPLTVTSAQKNPTAFYLCASKSKGAGADYGYTFGSGTRLTVV.

This clonotype has a count of ten or more. The rearrangement uses TRBV12-3 or TRBV12-4 and TRBJ1-1; perhaps TRBD1 as D (5 bases). V dropped 3 bases and J dropped 4 bases, with 12 bases sitting between them. The CDR3 contains 14 residues. CDR3 in amino acids: CASSFDGGGTEAFF. The CDR3 DNA is TGTGCCAGCAGTTTCGACGGTGGGGGCACTGAAGCTTTCTTT.

V gene TRBV27 combines with J gene TRBJ1-2, with a possible D match to TRBD1 (6 bases). The CDR3 is 15 amino acids. Germline CDR1 MNHEY, CDR2 SMNVEV (reference sequence). The V end was cut by 4 bases, the J end by 0 bases, with 12 bases between. The CDR3 DNA follows: TGTGCCAGCAGTTCCTACAGGGAGCCTAACTATGGCTACACCTTC. Protein sequence: CASSSYREPNYGYTF.

This clonotype was found a few times. The chain links TRBV27 to TRBJ1-1; the match to TRBD1 covers 11 bases. Germline V gene data show CDR1 as MNHEY and CDR2 as SMNVEV (reference sequence). Losses at the gene ends were 5 bases for V and 11 bases for J; bases not matched to a gene: 19. The CDR3 is 17 residues long. The CDR3: CASSPSTPGQGDQKAFF. The CDR3 nucleotides read TGTGCCAGCAGTCCCTCAACACCGGGACAGGGGGATCAGAAGGCTTTCTTT.

The chain links TRBV6-1 to TRBJ2-5, with D uncertain. The V and J ends lost 6 bases and 8 bases respectively, with 22 bases between them. The CDR3 is 15 amino acids. Germline CDR1 MNHNS, CDR2 SASEGT. DNA of the CDR3: TGTGCCAGCAGCCGAGACCCGGAATTCGCAGACACCCAGTACTTC. It encodes CASSRDPEFADTQYF.

The chain employs TRBV12-5 and TRBJ2-5, with D perhaps matching TRBD1 (6 bases). The germline V gene encodes CDR1 LGHNT and CDR2 FRNRAP. The CDR3 spans 17 residues. The V end was cut by 2 bases, the J end by 9 bases, with 25 bases between. CDR3 residues: CASGLTWGTTKSGAQYF. The CDR3 DNA reads TGTGCTAGTGGTTTGACCTGGGGGACAACCAAGTCAGGGGCCCAGTACTTC. Looking up the rest from reference TRBV12-5 and TRBJ2-5 gives the full variable domain: DARVTQTPRHKVTEMGQEVTMRCQPILGHNTVFWYRQTMMQGLELLAYFRNRAPLDDSGMPKDRFSAEMPDATLATLKIQPSEPRDSAVYFCASGLTWGTTKSGAQYFGPGTRLLVL.

This chain links TRBV6-1 with TRBJ2-5; maybe TRBD2 (6 bases). The germline V gene encodes CDR1 MNHNS and CDR2 SASEGT. V lost 11 bases to trimming and J lost 5 bases, with 18 bases between them. This CDR3 is built from 13 residues. The CDR3, as DNA: TGTGCCGCTCAGGGAGGTCCAGTGGAGACCCAGTACTTC. This sequence encodes CAAQGGPVETQYF.

Regarding this clonotype: A far more abundant clone sits one base away, making this likely a read error. The chain is built from TRBV5-4 and TRBJ2-5, with D unclear. CDR1 and CDR2 (germline): SGHNT, YYREEE (reference sequence). The CDR3 consists of 12 residues. DNA for the CDR3: TGTGCCAACAGCTTAACCGGCGAGACCCAGTACTTC. Translation gives CANSLTGETQYF.

At least ten counts were recorded for this clonotype. This chain links TRBV28 with TRBJ1-1, with D possibly being TRBD1 (6 bases). Trimming cost V 2 bases and J 0 bases, with 13 bases left between them. The CDR3 has 16 amino acids. The germline CDR1 and CDR2 sequences are MDHEN and SYDVKM. The CDR3 nucleotides are TGTGCCAGCAGTTTAGGGACACTGATTATGAACACTGAAGCTTTCTTT. Amino acids: CASSLGTLIMNTEAFF.

Ten or more counts support this clonotype. In DNA, the CDR3 is TGTGCCAGCAGCTTAGCTCCCAGCTCCTACGAGCAGTACTTC. This encodes CASSLAPSSYEQYF. The V and J genes are TRBV11-2 and TRBJ2-7; unclear D gene. CDR1 is SGHAT, CDR2 FQNNGV, per germline. Trimming pared 1 base from V and 0 bases from J, leaving 7 bases between. The CDR3 extends over 14 amino acids.

V gene TRBV4-1 combines with J gene TRBJ2-7, with TRBD2 matching over 12 bases. The CDR3 runs to 18 residues. V shed 0 bases and J 3 bases; nucleotides not matched to a gene: 9. Germline lookup yields CDR1 MGHRA and CDR2 YSYEKL. CDR3 loop: CASSQDGLAGGPIYEQYF. As DNA, the CDR3 is TGCGCCAGCAGCCAAGATGGGCTAGCGGGAGGGCCGATCTACGAGCAGTACTTC.

V is TRBV10-2 and J is TRBJ1-2; possibly TRBD1 for D (6 bases). The CDR3 loop spans 13 amino acids. Trimming removed 5 bases at V and 5 bases at J, with 12 bases between. Looked up from germline, CDR1 is WSHSY and CDR2 is SAAADI. The CDR3 DNA follows: TGCGCCAGCAGTTCGGGACACCGTTATGGCTACACCTTC. Its protein product is CASSSGHRYGYTF.

A note on this clonotype: A much bigger clone sits one base away, suggesting this may be a read error. The gene calls are TRBV6-5 and TRBJ2-5, with D unclear. This CDR3 has 14 amino acids. The germline CDR1 and CDR2 sequences are MNHEY and SVGAGI. The CDR3 nucleotides are TGTGCCGGCAGTTACTCTGGGTGGTTGGAGACCCAGTACTTC. It codes for CAGSYSGWLETQYF.

This clonotype was seen a few times. The chain employs TRBV12-3 or TRBV12-4 and TRBJ1-5; D is unresolved. Between the trimmed V and J ends, which lost 2 bases and 5 bases, there was a span of 16 bases. The CDR3 is 16 residues long. The CDR3 nucleotides read TGTGCCAGCAGTTTATTCGGTCGGGGTTTCGATCAGCCCCAGCATTTT. Encoded protein: CASSLFGRGFDQPQHF.

This clonotype was counted ten times or more. The genes are TRBV6-1 and TRBJ2-5; tentatively, D is TRBD2 (6 bases). The CDR3 sequence is 14 residues long. In germline, CDR1 is MNHNS, CDR2 SASEGT. Trimming cost V 3 bases and J 1 base, with 9 bases left between them. The CDR3 sequence is CASSESSGQETQYF. The CDR3 nucleotides read TGTGCCAGCAGTGAGAGTAGCGGCCAAGAGACCCAGTACTTC.

The rearrangement links TRBV24-1 to TRBJ1-4; D is unclear. The CDR3 extends over 13 amino acids. Germline V lookup: CDR1 KGHDR, CDR2 SFDVKD. Trimming took off 4 bases at V and 10 bases at J, with 12 bases between the two ends. CDR3 sequence (DNA): TGTGCCACCAGTGAGCGCGGTCTCGGAAAACTGTTTTTT. Translation gives CATSERGLGKLFF.

This clonotype was detected only a few times. The chain is built from TRBV20-1 and TRBJ1-1; TRBD1 is a possible D gene (6 bases). The CDR3 covers 13 residues. V was clipped by 5 bases and J by 3 bases, with 13 bases between them. Per the germline V gene, CDR1 is DFQATT and CDR2 is SNEGSKA (reference sequence). CDR3 coding DNA: TGCAGTGCTCCCAGGGGTGGGGACACTGAAGCTTTCTTT. Its translation: CSAPRGGDTEAFF.

This chain uses TRBV6-2 or TRBV6-3 with TRBJ1-1, with 7 bases that match TRBD1. The germline V gene encodes CDR1 MNHEY and CDR2 SVGEGT. The CDR3 totals 16 residues. J lost 3 bases, V lost 4 bases, and 11 bases had no gene match. CDR3 in amino acids: CASSSEGALGDTEAFF. The DNA for the CDR3 is TGTGCCAGCAGTTCTGAGGGGGCCCTGGGGGACACTGAAGCTTTCTTT.

Turning to this clonotype: A much larger clone lies a single base off, so this may be a read error. This rearrangement joins TRBV6-1 to TRBJ1-1, with a possible D match to TRBD1 (6 bases). There are 13 residues in the CDR3. V gave up 7 bases and J gave up 7 bases, with 16 bases separating them. Germline CDR1 and CDR2: MNHNS and SASEGT. The CDR3 loop reads CASTPQGTGEAFF. The CDR3 DNA follows: TGTGCCAGCACTCCGCAGGGGACGGGTGAAGCTTTCTTT.

V gene TRBV7-6 combines with J gene TRBJ2-7, with a possible D match to TRBD2 (7 bases). Germline V gene data show CDR1 as SGHVS and CDR2 as FNYEAQ. V was shortened by 1 base and J by 4 bases, with 17 bases between the two germline ends. The CDR3 covers 16 residues. The CDR3: CASSLEGGQGTYEQYF. CDR3 DNA sequence: TGTGCCAGCAGCTTAGAGGGGGGGCAGGGGACGTACGAGCAGTACTTC. Full variable domain (missing parts from reference TRBV7-6 and TRBJ2-7): GAGVSQSPRYKVTKRGQDVALRCDPISGHVSLYWYRQALGQGPEFLTYFNYEAQQDKSGLPNDRFSAERPEGSISTLTIQRTEQRDSAMYRCASSLEGGQGTYEQYFGPGTRLTVT.

This clonotype was counted ten times or more. The junction and the germline gene differ at one end; a read error may be behind it. The chain uses TRBV5-1 and TRBJ1-1, with no clear D. The CDR3 is 12 amino acids. Germline V CDR1 and CDR2: SGHRS, YFSETQ. The CDR3 sequence: CASSSENTEAFF. The CDR3 nucleotides read TGTGCCAGCAGCTCAGAGAACACTGAAGCTTTCTTT.

This clonotype turned up a few times. Given a much more abundant clone one base away, this may be a read error. The genes are TRBV2 and TRBJ1-6; D not resolved. Germline V gene data show CDR1 as SNHLY and CDR2 as FYNNEI. The length of the CDR3 is 14 residues. V gave up 5 bases and J gave up 10 bases, with 15 bases separating them. The CDR3 region is CASSPSWAISPLHF. CDR3 nucleotides: TGTGCCAGCAGTCCCTCGTGGGCCATCTCACCCCTCCACTTT. Drawing the rest from reference TRBV2 and TRBJ1-6, the complete variable domain is EPEVTQTPSHQVTQMGQEVILRCVPISNHLYFYWYRQILGQKVEFLVSFYNNEISEKSEIFDDQFSVERPDGSNFTLKIRSTKLEDSAMYFCASSPSWAISPLHFGNGTRLTVT.